Listed below are T cell receptor beta chains from one sample, sequenced in a study of T cells after yellow fever vaccination. TCRdb processed the 5' RACE reads anew with MiXCR; each CDR3 protein has one entry. The table has about 240,000 distinct CDR3 sequences, less than 8.5% seen once. This material consisted of CD4+ T cells sorted from PBMCs, taken 15 days after the yellow fever booster vaccination. The receptors derive from a man aged 25-45 years who received the YFV17D yellow fever vaccine. Both conserved end residues are part of each CDR3. The order of the fields is D gene, J gene, V gene, clone size, CDR3 protein, CDR3 DNA. D genes are given only for firm matches. The listing skips clone size in some rows; elsewhere it reads once, few, many or a size class.

D gene: TRBD2
J gene: TRBJ2-7
V gene: TRBV5-6
clone size: few
CDR3 protein: CASSPTYGGRAEQYF
CDR3 DNA: TGTGCCAGCAGCCCAACGTATGGCGGGAGAGCCGAGCAGTACTTC

D gene: -
J gene: TRBJ2-3
V gene: TRBV7-3
clone size: few
CDR3 protein: CASSFQGAGDTQYF
CDR3 DNA: TGTGCCAGCAGCTTTCAAGGGGCTGGCGATACGCAGTATTTT

D gene: -
J gene: TRBJ1-5
V gene: TRBV2
clone size: few
CDR3 protein: CASSERETAYQPQHF
CDR3 DNA: TGTGCCAGCAGTGAGAGGGAGACAGCCTATCAGCCCCAGCATTTT

D gene: -
J gene: TRBJ1-2
V gene: TRBV20-1
clone size: few
CDR3 protein: CSAPRGASANGYTF
CDR3 DNA: TGCAGTGCACCCCGGGGGGCCTCCGCCAATGGCTACACCTTC

D gene: TRBD2
J gene: TRBJ2-1
V gene: TRBV10-3
clone size: few
CDR3 protein: CAISASGGAYNEQFF
CDR3 DNA: TGTGCCATCAGCGCCAGCGGGGGGGCCTACAATGAGCAGTTCTTC

D gene: -
J gene: TRBJ2-7
V gene: TRBV7-9
clone size: few
CDR3 protein: CASSLAEWDEQYF
CDR3 DNA: TGTGCCAGCAGCTTAGCAGAGTGGGACGAGCAGTACTTC

D gene: -
J gene: TRBJ2-3
V gene: TRBV30
clone size: few
CDR3 protein: CAWSIPWGGRTDTQYF
CDR3 DNA: TGTGCCTGGTCCATCCCTTGGGGGGGCCGGACAGATACGCAGTATTTT

D gene: TRBD2
J gene: TRBJ2-1
V gene: TRBV20-1
clone size: many
CDR3 protein: CSAREASGTLNEQFF
CDR3 DNA: TGCAGTGCTAGAGAGGCGAGCGGGACCCTAAATGAGCAGTTCTTC

D gene: -
J gene: TRBJ2-2
V gene: TRBV29-1
clone size: many
CDR3 protein: CSGGDRGTGELFF
CDR3 DNA: TGCAGCGGCGGGGACCGGGGCACCGGGGAGCTGTTTTTT

D gene: TRBD2
J gene: TRBJ2-1
V gene: TRBV6-2/TRBV6-3
clone size: -
CDR3 protein: CASSHSGTSGRTRDEQFF
CDR3 DNA: TGTGCCAGCAGTCATTCCGGGACTAGCGGCAGAACGCGGGATGAGCAGTTCTTC

D gene: -
J gene: TRBJ2-7
V gene: TRBV7-9
clone size: few
CDR3 protein: CASWTTPYEQYF
CDR3 DNA: TGTGCCTCCTGGACTACCCCCTACGAGCAGTACTTC